This T cell receptor (beta chain) came from a study of CD4 T cells in relation to SARS-CoV-2 and coronaviruses. The unexposed donors gave CD4+ T cells in about 2010-2019, prior to COVID-19. Germline V CDR1 and CDR2: LNHNV, YYDKDF (reference sequence). There are 16 residues in the CDR3. V shed 0 bases and J 0 bases; nucleotides not matched to a gene: 1. Naive and memory CD4+ T cell DNA was deep-sequenced without culture. The table came from immunoSEQ multiplex PCR; TCRdb's copy has only in-frame clones and leaves some out. The data hold about 59,000 clones, with just over 85% observed a single time. The TCR comes from a human donor in good health. This chain connects TRBV15 to TRBJ1-4; 7 bases fit TRBD1. Sequencing was done on a sample of memory CD4+ T cells from PBMCs. CDR3 protein: CATSRDRGATNEKLFF. The CDR3 nucleotides read TGTGCCACCAGCAGAGACAGGGGGGCAACTAATGAAAAACTGTTTTTT.